This entry describes one T cell receptor (beta chain). The data derive from a study of control samples from healthy donors and cancer patients. Trimming left V 8 bases short and J 6 bases short, with 27 bases between. CDR3 length: 17 amino acids. Germline CDR1 is LNHDA and CDR2 is SQIVND (reference sequence). TCRdb's copy holds only in-frame clones and misses some; the assay was immunoSEQ multiplex PCR. The repertoire holds roughly 370,000 clones, around nine tenths seen once, with more than 6% in the top ten. The receptor's source is a man aged 40-55 years with head and neck cancer. Sequenced: PBMCs. This chain links TRBV19 with TRBJ2-3; possibly TRBD1 or TRBD2 for D (7 bases each). The CDR3 DNA reads as TGTGCCAGTCACCCCGGGGGGAGTAGGGGGCGTCAGGATACGCAGTATTTT. It codes for CASHPGGSRGRQDTQYF.